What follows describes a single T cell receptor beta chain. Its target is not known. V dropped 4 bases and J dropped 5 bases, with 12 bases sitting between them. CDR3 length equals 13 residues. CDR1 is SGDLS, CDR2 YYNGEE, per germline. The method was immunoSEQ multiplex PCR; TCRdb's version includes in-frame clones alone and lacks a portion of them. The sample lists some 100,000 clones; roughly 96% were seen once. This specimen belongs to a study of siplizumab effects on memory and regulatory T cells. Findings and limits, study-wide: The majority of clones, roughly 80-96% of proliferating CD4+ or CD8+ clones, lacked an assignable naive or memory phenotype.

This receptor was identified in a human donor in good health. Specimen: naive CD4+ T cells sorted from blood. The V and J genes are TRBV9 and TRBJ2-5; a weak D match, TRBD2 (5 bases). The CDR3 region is CASSPGLAETQYF. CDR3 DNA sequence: TGTGCCAGCAGCCCCGGACTTGCTGAGACCCAGTACTTC.